This TCR beta chain originates from a study of OX40 agonist ivuxolimab in advanced cancers. Regarding the study in general: The costimulatory receptor OX40 (CD134) was targeted by ivuxolimab, a fully human IgG2 agonistic monoclonal antibody. Intravenous ivuxolimab was administered to patients every 2 weeks at six dose levels: 0.01, 0.1, 0.3, 1.5, 3 and 10 mg/kg. Of the approximately 50 dose-escalation patients, hepatocellular carcinoma was present in around 19, melanoma in approximately 15, renal cell carcinoma in 9 and head and neck cancer in 9. A male proportion of around 80% and a mean age of roughly 58 years, ranging from about 20 to 79, were recorded for the dose-escalation cohort. Prior anti-PD-1, anti-PD-L1 or anti-CTLA-4 therapy was permitted, and about two fifths of dose-escalation patients had received checkpoint inhibitors. Three dose-escalation patients achieved partial responses, one with hepatocellular carcinoma and two with cutaneous melanoma. The point of sequencing TCRbeta in the periphery was to test whether ivuxolimab changed TCR sequence diversity and drove clonal T-cell expansion. The monotherapy dose-escalation portion (N of about 50 patients) of the phase I ivuxolimab trial is reported in the paper. Points the paper makes about the study in general: Low levels of normalized T-cell clonal expansion were also seen in some patients who did not respond. After ivuxolimab, CD8+ T cells had more expanded clones than CD4+ T cells on average. In partial responders in the 0.1-3.0 mg/kg groups, normalized peripheral clonal expansion was found to be among the lowest, especially among CD8+ T cells. At doses of 0.1 to 3.0 mg/kg, clonal expansion of both CD4+ and CD8+ blood T cells was observed from baseline to week 6. Which antigens the clonally expanded peripheral T cells were specific for was not determined.

Concerning this clone itself: The clone's antigen remains unknown. No quality values exist for individual bases; no much larger clone is one base distant.

The CDR1 and CDR2 encoded by the germline V gene are KGHSH and LQKENI. V is clipped by 1 base and J by 1 base, and the sequence between their germline boundaries is 10 bases long. Including the terminal cysteine and phenylalanine, the CDR3 comprises 16 residues. The read is trimmed to its CDR3 DNA, 48 bases read in frame from base 1. For sequencing of the TCRbeta CDR3 region, genomic DNA was extracted from the sorted cells. The immunoSEQ Assay was used to sequence the TCRbeta CDR3 regions. TCRdb provides this immuneACCESS table in a form limited to in-frame rearrangements. Some clones are lacking; in checked studies, under half of them reflect an unresolved V gene, and why the rest are absent is not known. The sample table records some 97,000 clones; around 90% of these occur just once. Around 0.58% of the sample is held by the ten biggest clonotypes. Patients with a history of autoimmune disease or receiving systemic immunosuppression were excluded from the trial. Peripheral blood for TCR sequencing was collected from all dose cohorts at baseline, on cycle 4 day 1, and on cycle 7 day 1. The samples were taken from a phase I, first-in-human, multicenter, open-label dose-escalation trial of ivuxolimab. Adults with locally advanced or metastatic melanoma, renal cell, hepatocellular, or head and neck squamous cell carcinoma were enrolled in the trial. Before TCR sequencing, CD4+ T cells and CD8+ T cells from peripheral blood were sorted into separate populations.

Here the chain combines TRBV18 and TRBJ2-2; a confident D gene designation cannot be given. Sequencing used CD4+ or CD8+ T cells sorted from blood, obtained in a trial of the OX40 agonist ivuxolimab. This sequence originates from an adult with an advanced solid tumor such as melanoma, head and neck, liver or kidney cancer. The DNA sequence follows: TGTGCCAGCTCACCACTGGCTGGGGTGAACACCGGGGAGCTGTTTTTT. It translates as CASSPLAGVNTGELFF. The entire variable domain, with the stretches around the CDR3 drawn from the reference TRBV18 and TRBJ2-2 proteins, is NAGVMQNPRHLVRRRGQEARLRCSPMKGHSHVYWYRQLPEEGLKFMVYLQKENIIDESGMPKERFSAEFPKEGPSILRIQQVVRGDSAAYFCASSPLAGVNTGELFFGEGSRLTVL.